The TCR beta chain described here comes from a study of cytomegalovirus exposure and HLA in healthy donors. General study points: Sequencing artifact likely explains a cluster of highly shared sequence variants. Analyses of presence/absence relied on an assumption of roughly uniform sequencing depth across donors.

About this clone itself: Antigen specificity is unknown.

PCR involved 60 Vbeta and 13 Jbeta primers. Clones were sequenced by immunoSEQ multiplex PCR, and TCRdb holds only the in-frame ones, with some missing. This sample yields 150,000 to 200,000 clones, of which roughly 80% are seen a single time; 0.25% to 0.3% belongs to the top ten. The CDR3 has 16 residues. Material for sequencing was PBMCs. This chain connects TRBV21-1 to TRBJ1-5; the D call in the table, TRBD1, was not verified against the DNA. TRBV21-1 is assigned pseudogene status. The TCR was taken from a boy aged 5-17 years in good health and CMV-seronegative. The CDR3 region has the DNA TGTGCCAGCACCGCCAGTAGGGGACAGGGTGAGCAGCCCCAGCATTTT. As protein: CASTASRGQGEQPQHF.